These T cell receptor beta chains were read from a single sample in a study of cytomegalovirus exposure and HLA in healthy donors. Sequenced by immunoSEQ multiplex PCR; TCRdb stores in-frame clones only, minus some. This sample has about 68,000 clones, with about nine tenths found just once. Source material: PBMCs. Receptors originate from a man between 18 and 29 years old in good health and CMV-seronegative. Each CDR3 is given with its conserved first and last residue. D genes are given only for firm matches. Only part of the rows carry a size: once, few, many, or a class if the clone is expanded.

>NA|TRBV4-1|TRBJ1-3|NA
CASSQESARIPGNTIYF
TGCGCCAGCAGCCAAGAAAGTGCTAGGATACCCGGAAACACCATATATTTT
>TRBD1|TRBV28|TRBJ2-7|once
CASSSPFIGQGVSYEQYF
TGTGCCAGCAGTTCGCCCTTTATCGGACAGGGTGTTTCCTACGAGCAGTACTTC
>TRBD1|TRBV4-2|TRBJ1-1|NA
CASSQELQGAREAFF
TGTGCCAGCAGCCAGGAATTACAGGGGGCTAGAGAAGCTTTCTTT
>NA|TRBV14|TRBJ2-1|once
CASSQESGAGVGGEQFF
TGTGCCAGCAGCCAAGAGTCGGGGGCGGGAGTAGGGGGTGAGCAGTTCTTC
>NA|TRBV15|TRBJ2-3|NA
CATSRDQGHADTQYF
TGTGCCACCAGCAGAGATCAGGGGCACGCAGATACGCAGTATTTT
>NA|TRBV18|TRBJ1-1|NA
CASSPREEFSTEAFF
TGTGCCAGCTCACCGAGGGAGGAGTTTAGCACTGAAGCTTTCTTT
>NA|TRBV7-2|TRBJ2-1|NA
CASSLAESSYNEQFF
TGTGCCAGCAGCTTAGCGGAGAGCTCCTACAATGAGCAGTTCTTC
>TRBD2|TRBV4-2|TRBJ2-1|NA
CASSHRGGGLEQFF
TGTGCCAGCAGCCACAGAGGCGGGGGGCTCGAGCAGTTCTTC
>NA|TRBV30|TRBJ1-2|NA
CAWSVQISGGAHGYTF
TGTGCCTGGAGTGTCCAAATCTCGGGGGGCGCACATGGCTACACCTTC
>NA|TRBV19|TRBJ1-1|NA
CASSSPRDNTEAFF
TGTGCCAGTAGTTCCCCCCGGGACAATACTGAAGCTTTCTTT
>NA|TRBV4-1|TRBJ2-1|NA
CASSQGGRGGVNEQFF
TGCGCCAGCAGCCAAGGAGGTCGAGGGGGGGTCAATGAGCAGTTCTTC
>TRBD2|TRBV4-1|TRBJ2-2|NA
CASSLLAGWANTGELFF
TGCGCCAGCAGCCTACTAGCGGGATGGGCGAACACCGGGGAGCTGTTTTTT
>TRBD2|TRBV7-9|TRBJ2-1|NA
CASVTSGRMDEQFF
TGTGCCAGCGTTACTAGCGGGAGGATGGATGAGCAGTTCTTC
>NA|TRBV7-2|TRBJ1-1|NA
CASSSFMGGLRTEAFF
TGTGCCAGCAGCTCCTTCATGGGGGGGTTGCGGACTGAAGCTTTCTTT
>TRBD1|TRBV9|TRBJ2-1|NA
CASSSRGQGPYNEQFF
TGTGCCAGCAGCAGCCGAGGACAGGGACCCTACAATGAGCAGTTCTTC
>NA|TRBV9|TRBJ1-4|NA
CASSVGLAAEKLFF
TGTGCCAGCAGCGTAGGGTTGGCCGCCGAAAAACTGTTTTTT
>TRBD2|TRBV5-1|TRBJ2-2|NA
CASSLGVAGSTGELFF
TGCGCCAGCAGCCTCGGGGTAGCGGGTAGCACCGGGGAGCTGTTTTTT
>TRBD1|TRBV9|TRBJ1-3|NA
CASGRQGAIYF
TGTGCCAGCGGAAGACAGGGGGCCATATATTTT
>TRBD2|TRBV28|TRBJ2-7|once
CASSHSGLAGGEQYF
TGTGCCAGCAGTCATTCGGGACTAGCGGGAGGCGAGCAGTACTTC
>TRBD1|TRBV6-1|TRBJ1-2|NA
CASILGGQGDYGYTF
TGTGCCAGCATCCTGGGGGGACAGGGGGACTATGGCTACACCTTC
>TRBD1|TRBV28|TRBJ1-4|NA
CASSPGQGYEKLFF
TGTGCCAGCAGCCCGGGACAGGGGTATGAAAAACTGTTTTTT
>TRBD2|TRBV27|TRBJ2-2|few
CASSLYSGRGNTGELFF
TGTGCCAGCAGTTTATATAGCGGGAGGGGGAACACCGGGGAGCTGTTTTTT
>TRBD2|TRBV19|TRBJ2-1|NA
CASSDSGMSNEQFF
TGTGCCAGTAGTGATAGCGGGATGAGTAATGAGCAGTTCTTC
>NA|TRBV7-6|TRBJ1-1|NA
CASSPPGGVEDTEAFF
TGTGCCAGCAGCCCCCCCGGGGGGGTCGAGGACACTGAAGCTTTCTTT
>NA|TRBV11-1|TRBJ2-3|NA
CASSFGIGTQYF
TGTGCCAGCAGCTTCGGGATAGGTACGCAGTATTTT
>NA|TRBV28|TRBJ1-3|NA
CASSLPDRPFGGNTIYF
TGTGCCAGCAGTTTACCTGACAGGCCCTTTGGGGGAAACACCATATATTTT
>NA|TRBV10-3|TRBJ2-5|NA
CAISEITAQETQYF
TGTGCCATCAGTGAGATCACAGCCCAAGAGACCCAGTACTTC
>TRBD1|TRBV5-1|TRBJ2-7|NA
CASSLFRDSYEQYF
TGCGCCAGCAGCTTGTTCCGGGACAGCTACGAGCAGTACTTC
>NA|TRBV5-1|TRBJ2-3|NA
CASSGSTDTQYF
TGCGCCAGCAGCGGCAGCACAGATACGCAGTATTTT
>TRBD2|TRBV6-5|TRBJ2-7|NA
CASSKLAGLSYEQYF
TGTGCCAGCAGTAAACTAGCGGGCCTCTCCTACGAGCAGTACTTC
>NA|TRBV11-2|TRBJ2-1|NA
CASSLLTASGDNEQFF
TGTGCCAGCAGCTTACTTACTGCGTCGGGGGACAATGAGCAGTTCTTC
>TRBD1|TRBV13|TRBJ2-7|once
CASSSPGTGGRYEQYF
TGTGCCAGCAGCTCACCCGGGACAGGGGGCCGCTACGAGCAGTACTTC
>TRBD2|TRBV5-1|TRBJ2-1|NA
CASSRGLANEQFF
TGCGCCAGCAGCCGGGGACTAGCCAATGAGCAGTTCTTC
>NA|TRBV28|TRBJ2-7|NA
CASSTRYLGLAYEQYF
TGTGCCAGCAGTACACGCTACCTCGGCCTAGCTTACGAGCAGTACTTC
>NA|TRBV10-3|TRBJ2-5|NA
CAISNIGGQETQYF
TGTGCCATCAGTAACATCGGGGGTCAAGAGACCCAGTACTTC
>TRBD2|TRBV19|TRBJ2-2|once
CASINRGGGLTGELFF
TGTGCCAGTATCAATCGTGGCGGGGGTTTGACCGGGGAGCTGTTTTTT
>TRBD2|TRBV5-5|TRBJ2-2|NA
CASSTPSGGGTNTGELFF
TGTGCCAGCAGCACTCCCTCCGGGGGAGGGACGAACACCGGGGAGCTGTTTTTT
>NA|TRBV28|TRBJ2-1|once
CASGSLGRSEQFF
TGTGCCAGCGGAAGCTTAGGTCGGAGTGAGCAGTTCTTC
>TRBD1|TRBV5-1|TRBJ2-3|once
CASSLWGTGTDTQYF
TGCGCCAGCAGCTTGTGGGGGACAGGCACAGATACGCAGTATTTT
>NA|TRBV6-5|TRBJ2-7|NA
CASSYSRRGAYEQYF
TGTGCCAGCAGTTACTCGAGACGCGGGGCCTACGAGCAGTACTTC
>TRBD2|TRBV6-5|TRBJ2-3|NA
CASSYTRGAAQYF
TGTGCCAGCAGTTACACGCGGGGGGCGGCGCAGTATTTT
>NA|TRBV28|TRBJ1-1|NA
CASTQSTSGTFQTGAFF
TGTGCCAGCACCCAATCAACCTCCGGGACTTTCCAAACGGGCGCTTTCTTT
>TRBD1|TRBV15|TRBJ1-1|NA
CATSSKGARVEAFF
TGTGCCACCAGCAGTAAGGGGGCGCGGGTCGAAGCTTTCTTT
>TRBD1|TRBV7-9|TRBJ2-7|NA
CASSLTGATYEQYF
TGTGCCAGCAGCTTGACAGGGGCGACGTACGAGCAGTACTTC
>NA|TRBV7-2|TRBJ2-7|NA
CASSLGVLPYEQYF
TGTGCCAGCAGCTTAGGTGTTCTACCTTACGAGCAGTACTTC
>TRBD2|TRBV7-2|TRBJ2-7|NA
CASSLSPAGGMSYEQYF
TGTGCCAGCAGCTTGTCGCCAGCGGGAGGAATGTCCTACGAGCAGTACTTC
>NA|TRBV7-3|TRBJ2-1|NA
CASSSTDGSPQFF
TGTGCCAGCAGCTCCACGGACGGGAGCCCGCAGTTCTTC
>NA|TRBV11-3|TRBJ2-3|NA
CASSLRSTSTDTQYF
TGTGCCAGCAGCTTGAGGAGCACTAGCACAGATACGCAGTATTTT
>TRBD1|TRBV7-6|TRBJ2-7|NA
CASSPGTGGYEQYF
TGTGCCAGCAGCCCCGGGACAGGGGGCTACGAGCAGTACTTC
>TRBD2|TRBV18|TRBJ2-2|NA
CASSPTSGSDTGELFF
TGTGCCAGCTCACCGACTAGCGGGAGTGATACCGGGGAGCTGTTTTTT
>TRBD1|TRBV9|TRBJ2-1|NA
CASSDYRGSLGDEQFF
TGTGCCAGCAGCGACTACAGGGGGAGTTTGGGAGATGAGCAGTTCTTC
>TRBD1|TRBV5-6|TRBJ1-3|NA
CASSSRGQEIFSGNTIYF
TGTGCCAGCAGCTCCCGGGGACAGGAAATTTTTTCTGGAAACACCATATATTTT
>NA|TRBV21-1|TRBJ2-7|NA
CASSPPGQVYEQYF
TGTGCCAGCAGCCCCCCGGGACAGGTCTACGAGCAGTACTTC